The 23 T cell receptor beta chains below come from one sample, sequenced in a study of blood T cell repertoires in COVID-19. Only in-frame clones appear in the TCRdb table, and some are missing; sequencing was by immunoSEQ multiplex PCR. Of more than 100,000 clones listed, around 84% are singletons. Material for sequencing was peripheral blood. The source is a woman of 80 years or more with acute or convalescent COVID-19.

The V and J genes are TRBV11-2 and TRBJ2-3; the match to TRBD2 covers 12 bases. The V and J ends lost 10 bases and 3 bases, in that order; junction bases with no gene match: 14. Germline V gene sequence: CDR1 SGHAT, CDR2 FQNNGV. There are 17 residues in the CDR3. CDR3 loop: CATSGLAGPQGTDTQYF. CDR3 bases: TGTGCCACCTCCGGACTAGCGGGGCCACAGGGAACAGATACGCAGTATTTT. The full variable domain, in which reference TRBV11-2 and TRBJ2-3 provide the parts outside the CDR3, is EAGVAQSPRYKIIEKRQSVAFWCNPISGHATLYWYQQILGQGPKLLIQFQNNGVVDDSQLPKDRFSAERLKGVDSTLKIQPAKLEDSAVYLCATSGLAGPQGTDTQYFGPGTRLTVL.

V usage is TRBV30 and J usage is TRBJ1-2, with a weak D call TRBD1 (5 bases). Trimming shortened V by 2 bases and J by 3 bases, and 10 bases separated the two germline ends. In germline, CDR1 is GTSNPN, CDR2 SVGIG (reference sequence). The CDR3 spans 13 residues. The CDR3 loop reads CAWSSGGDYGYTF. As DNA, the CDR3 is TGTGCCTGGAGTTCAGGAGGGGACTATGGCTACACCTTC. Together with reference TRBV30 and TRBJ1-2, the CDR3 gives the full variable domain: SQTIHQWPATLVQPVGSPLSLECTVEGTSNPNLYWYRQAAGRGLQLLFYSVGIGQISSEVPQNLSASRPQDRQFILSSKKLLLSDSGFYLCAWSSGGDYGYTFGSGTRLTVV.

This clone was found a few times. The chain links TRBV14 to TRBJ2-1; 7 nucleotides agree with TRBD1. The CDR3 is 13 residues long. The V gene end was trimmed by 1 base and the J gene end by 15 bases; junction bases not matched to a gene: 9. Looked up from germline, CDR1 is SGHDN and CDR2 is FVKESK. This CDR3 reads CASSQANRDSRFF. The CDR3 bases are TGTGCCAGCAGCCAAGCCAACCGGGACAGCCGGTTCTTC.

This clone was observed once. The chain uses TRBV7-2 and TRBJ2-3, with TRBD2 identical over 10 bases. V shed 1 base and J 8 bases; nucleotides not matched to a gene: 3. The CDR3 length is 14 residues. CDR1 is SGHTA, CDR2 FQGNSA, per germline. The CDR3 DNA reads TGTGCCAGCAGCTTAGGGCTAGCGGGAGCTACGCAGTATTTT. Protein: CASSLGLAGATQYF.

This chain connects TRBV5-1 to TRBJ1-4; TRBD1 might be the D (5 bases). V was shortened by 0 bases and J by 8 bases, with 14 bases between the two germline ends. This CDR3 contains 15 residues. CDR1 and CDR2 from the germline V gene are SGHRS and YFSETQ. The CDR3, as DNA: TGCGCCAGCAGCTTGGTGGCAGGGTCGCGCGAAAAACTGTTTTTT. This encodes CASSLVAGSREKLFF.

V and J are TRBV7-9 and TRBJ1-5; no firm D call. The CDR3 is 14 amino acids. Trimming shortened V by 5 bases and J by 4 bases, and 12 bases separated the two germline ends. Germline CDR1 SEHNR, CDR2 FQNEAQ (reference sequence). CDR3 region: CASSPGGINQPQHF. The CDR3 DNA reads as TGTGCCAGCAGCCCCGGAGGAATTAATCAGCCCCAGCATTTT.

This sequence joins TRBV27 and TRBJ2-2; D remains unclear. The CDR3 covers 12 residues. Germline assignment: CDR1 MNHEY and CDR2 SMNVEV (reference sequence). The V end lost 7 bases, the J end lost 4 bases, and 7 bases lay between the germline ends. The CDR3 sequence is CASNGRTGELFF. The CDR3, as DNA: TGTGCCAGCAATGGCCGCACCGGGGAGCTGTTTTTT.

CDR3: CASSYSRGTNSPLHF. The CDR3 DNA reads as TGTGCCAGCAGTTACTCGCGGGGCACGAATTCACCCCTCCACTTT. The gene calls are TRBV6-6 and TRBJ1-6, with D maybe TRBD1 (5 bases). This CDR3 is 15 amino acids long. The V and J ends lost 0 bases and 7 bases respectively, with 10 bases between them. Germline-derived CDR1 and CDR2 are MNHNY and SVGAGI (reference sequence).

The chain couples TRBV5-1 to TRBJ1-4; 10 nucleotides match TRBD1. Trimming cost V 3 bases and J 7 bases; bases outside gene matches: 6. The CDR3 contains 15 residues. Germline V gives CDR1 SGHRS, CDR2 YFSETQ. The CDR3 region is CASSSTGGASEKLFF. The CDR3 DNA sequence: TGCGCCAGCAGCTCGACAGGGGGCGCGAGTGAAAAACTGTTTTTT.

The rearrangement uses TRBV19 and TRBJ1-5; TRBD1 might be the D (5 bases). V was pared by 5 bases and J by 5 bases, with 10 bases between. CDR1 LNHDA and CDR2 SQIVND come from the germline V gene (reference sequence). CDR3 length: 13 residues. CDR3 protein: CASSPSGDQPQHF. CDR3 bases: TGTGCCAGTAGTCCCTCGGGGGATCAGCCCCAGCATTTT.

The V and J genes are TRBV29-1 and TRBJ2-5, with D tentatively TRBD1 (5 bases). CDR3 length equals 15 residues. Germline-derived CDR1 and CDR2 are SQVTM and ANQGSEA. The V end lost 2 bases, the J end lost 1 base, and 14 bases lay between the germline ends. The CDR3 sequence: CSVESRGRSQETQYF. CDR3 nucleotide sequence: TGCAGCGTTGAATCAAGGGGCCGCTCCCAAGAGACCCAGTACTTC.

This chain links TRBV2 with TRBJ2-7; TRBD1 matches 8 bases. The junction had 10 bases not matched to a gene; V was cut back by 7 bases and J by 2 bases. CDR1 and CDR2 (germline): SNHLY, FYNNEI. The CDR3 is 15 residues long. CDR3 nucleotides: TGTGCCAGCATGAAGGACAGGGTAAACACCTACGAGCAGTACTTC. Translation: CASMKDRVNTYEQYF.

This clone was detected only once. CDR3 amino acids: CASSLDPGYTGELFF. The CDR3 nucleotides read TGCGCCAGCAGCTTGGATCCAGGGTACACCGGGGAGCTGTTTTTT. The chain has TRBV5-1 and TRBJ2-2; D might be TRBD1 (5 bases). Trimming stripped 0 bases from V and 3 bases from J, with 9 bases between. Germline V lookup: CDR1 SGHRS, CDR2 YFSETQ. This CDR3 region has 15 residues.

The V and J genes are TRBV5-1 and TRBJ1-4; possibly TRBD1 for D (5 bases). This CDR3 has 14 amino acids. V was cut by 1 base and J by 7 bases, with 11 bases left in between. Germline loops: CDR1 SGHRS, CDR2 YFSETQ. The CDR3 DNA reads TGCGCCAGCAGCTTGCAGGGATCGGGTGAAAAACTGTTTTTT. Translating it yields CASSLQGSGEKLFF.

The rearrangement links TRBV10-2 to TRBJ2-5, with D hard to call. Germline CDR1 is WSHSY and CDR2 is SAAADI. Deletions cut 0 bases from V and 0 bases from J, with 8 bases between. This CDR3 has 15 residues. CDR3 amino acids: CASSESAGYQETQYF. Here the CDR3 DNA reads TGCGCCAGCAGTGAGTCGGCAGGTTACCAAGAGACCCAGTACTTC.

This chain joins TRBV25-1 and TRBJ2-4; D is possibly TRBD2 (6 bases). The CDR3 has 12 amino acids. Germline CDR1 and CDR2: MGHDK and SYGVNS. Trimming took 3 bases from V and 6 from J, leaving 6 bases between them. The CDR3 region has the DNA TGTGCCAGCAGTGAGGGGGGAAACATTCAGTACTTC. Encoded protein: CASSEGGNIQYF.

The V call is TRBV7-9, the J call TRBJ1-1; D not certain. V dropped 5 bases and J dropped 0 bases, with 16 bases sitting between them. CDR3 length: 16 residues. Germline V gene lookup returns CDR1 SEHNR and CDR2 FQNEAQ (reference sequence). Here the CDR3 reads CASSPRRTTMNTEAFF. For the CDR3, the DNA is TGTGCCAGCAGCCCCCGGAGGACGACCATGAACACTGAAGCTTTCTTT.

This sequence joins TRBV7-6 and TRBJ1-5; D is perhaps TRBD1 (6 bases). The CDR3 contains 15 residues. Germline V lookup: CDR1 SGHVS, CDR2 FNYEAQ. Trimming stripped 0 bases from V and 5 bases from J, with 11 bases between. In DNA, the CDR3 is TGTGCCAGCAGCTTAGCCCCAGGGGACGATCAGCCCCAGCATTTT. Protein product: CASSLAPGDDQPQHF.

The chain employs TRBV7-9 and TRBJ2-1, with TRBD2 matching 7 bases. V lost 0 bases, J lost 8 bases, and 4 bases stayed unmatched. Germline CDR1 is SEHNR and CDR2 is FQNEAQ (reference sequence). The CDR3 runs 14 residues. The CDR3 spells CASSLAGGFHEQFF. In DNA form, the CDR3 reads TGTGCCAGCAGCTTAGCGGGAGGGTTCCATGAGCAGTTCTTC.

The V gene is TRBV30, the J gene TRBJ2-1; the match to TRBD2 covers 9 bases. Germline loops: CDR1 GTSNPN, CDR2 SVGIG (reference sequence). V lost 8 bases to trimming and J lost 4 bases; unmatched junction nucleotides: 6. The CDR3 contains 13 residues. The CDR3 protein is CAGTGLAYNEQFF. For the CDR3, the DNA is TGTGCCGGGACGGGACTAGCATACAATGAGCAGTTCTTC.

The genes are TRBV7-2 and TRBJ1-1; D remains unclear. The germline gives CDR1 SGHTA, CDR2 FQGNSA. The CDR3 is 12 residues long. The V end was cut by 4 bases, the J end by 6 bases, with 9 bases between. Here the CDR3 DNA reads TGTGCCAGCAGCTCACAGTACGCTGAAGCTTTCTTT. It yields the protein CASSSQYAEAFF.

As DNA, the CDR3 is TGCGCCAGCCGGGGGACTAGCGGTTCCACAGATACGCAGTATTTT. Amino acid sequence: CASRGTSGSTDTQYF. The chain is built from TRBV5-1 and TRBJ2-3; 11 positions agree with TRBD2. Looked up from germline, CDR1 is SGHRS and CDR2 is YFSETQ. Germline trimming cut 7 bases from V and 2 bases from J; bases unmatched to any gene: 6. This CDR3 has 15 residues.

The chain joins TRBV15 to TRBJ2-1, with D perhaps TRBD1 (7 bases). Per the germline V gene, CDR1 is LNHNV and CDR2 is YYDKDF (reference sequence). Trimming shortened V by 0 bases and J by 9 bases, and 15 bases separated the two germline ends. The CDR3 runs 15 residues. CDR3 in amino acids: CATSRDRGARGEQFF. In nucleotides, the CDR3 is TGTGCCACCAGCAGAGACAGGGGGGCTAGAGGTGAGCAGTTCTTC.